The entry below describes one T cell receptor beta chain. What it binds is not known. Criteria for exclusion of patients were uncontrolled infection, other autoimmune disease, pregnancy or lactation. On the basis of clinical symptoms, serum thyroxine and TRAb, thyroid ultrasound and orbital computed tomography, diagnoses were made. Amplification of TCR beta CDR3 regions used RNA as the template. A first-round RT-PCR of the TCR CDR3 used the HTBI primer set. One entry per CDR3 protein, called by TCRdb with MiXCR from the multiplex PCR reads. The repertoire holds approximately 640,000 distinct CDR3 sequences, with just under 45% as singletons. The trim removed 5 bases at V and 0 bases at J, leaving 7 bases unmatched. Germline V gene data show CDR1 as SEHNR and CDR2 as FQNEAQ (reference sequence). This CDR3 has 16 residues. The data belong to a study of T cells in Graves' hyperthyroidism and ophthalmopathy.

Study results and caveats: It was a median roughly six months before onset that the model predicted ophthalmopathy.

Sequenced sample: peripheral blood or thyroid tissue (not recorded which). The clonotype was recovered from an adult man with Graves' disease, either hyperthyroidism or ophthalmopathy (not recorded which). This chain links TRBV7-9 with TRBJ1-2; 9 nucleotides line up with TRBD1. CDR3 sequence reads: CASSTGTGNANYGYTF. In DNA, the CDR3 is TGTGCCAGCAGCACCGGGACAGGGAACGCTAACTATGGCTACACCTTC. Together with reference TRBV7-9 and TRBJ1-2, the CDR3 gives the full variable domain: DTGVSQNPRHKITKRGQNVTFRCDPISEHNRLYWYRQTLGQGPEFLTYFQNEAQLEKSRLLSDRFSAERPKGSFSTLEIQRTEQGDSAMYLCASSTGTGNANYGYTFGSGTRLTVV.